This T cell receptor beta chain came from a study of shared clonotypes between healthy human individuals. Study context: Three plates each covered CD4 naive and memory; CD8 naive two, CD8 memory one.

The table came from immunoSEQ multiplex PCR; TCRdb's copy has only in-frame clones and leaves some out. This sample carries a few hundred thousand clones, around 72% of them seen once, and the ten largest clones take 10%. Trimming removed 2 bases from V and 4 bases from J; junction bases left unmatched: 9. Germline-derived CDR1 and CDR2 are SEHNR and FQNEAQ (reference sequence). This CDR3 has 17 residues. The V call is TRBV7-9, the J call TRBJ1-3; 9 bases are a match to TRBD1. Sequences were obtained from memory CD4+ T cells sorted from blood. Subset meaning: CD45RA-negative fraction. This receptor was obtained from a young man in good health. The CDR3 region is CASSLRLQGAPGNTIYF. The DNA of the CDR3 is TGTGCCAGCAGCTTACGACTACAGGGGGCGCCCGGAAACACCATATATTTT.